The rows below give T cell receptor beta chains drawn from one sample of a study of cytomegalovirus exposure and HLA in healthy donors. Profiled with immunoSEQ multiplex PCR; TCRdb holds only in-frame clones, not every one. The sample lists approximately 240,000 clones, approximately 82% occurring once. The sample was PBMCs. The receptors stem from a woman aged 35 to 49 in good health and CMV-seronegative. The CDR3 runs from the conserved cysteine through the conserved F or W. The order of the fields is V gene, D gene, clone size, J gene, CDR3 protein, CDR3 DNA. The D gene is left open where the match is weak. Part of the rows lack a size; the others show once, few, many or a class for expanded clones.

TRBV6-5	NA	few	TRBJ2-1	CASRNSFGGNEQFF	TGTGCCAGCAGGAACAGTTTCGGTGGCAATGAGCAGTTCTTC
TRBV5-4	TRBD1	NA	TRBJ2-3	CASSGGQGATDTQYF	TGTGCCAGCAGCGGTGGACAGGGGGCAACAGATACGCAGTATTTT
TRBV2	NA	NA	TRBJ2-3	CASMFRGDTQYF	TGTGCCAGCATGTTTCGGGGAGATACGCAGTATTTT
TRBV28	NA	NA	TRBJ2-7	CASKGPDRYYEQYF	TGTGCCAGTAAGGGGCCAGACAGATACTACGAGCAGTACTTC
TRBV5-1	NA	NA	TRBJ2-2	CASSHASPPNTGELFF	TGCGCCAGCAGCCATGCTAGTCCCCCGAACACCGGGGAGCTGTTTTTT
TRBV19	NA	NA	TRBJ2-7	CASSGGGRTPNYEQYF	TGTGCCAGTAGTGGAGGGGGCCGAACCCCAAACTACGAGCAGTACTTC
TRBV25-1	NA	once	TRBJ2-1	CASRQGHNEQFF	TGTGCCAGCAGACAGGGTCACAATGAGCAGTTCTTC
TRBV7-2	NA	NA	TRBJ2-3	CASSLAGYTDTQYF	TGTGCCAGCAGCTTGGCGGGGTACACAGATACGCAGTATTTT
TRBV6-5	NA	once	TRBJ2-7	CASSYSQGLNEQYF	TGTGCCAGCAGTTACTCGCAGGGGCTCAACGAGCAGTACTTC
TRBV7-9	NA	once	TRBJ2-3	CSSSFLTDTQYF	TGTTCCAGCAGCTTCCTGACAGATACGCAGTATTTT
TRBV4-3	NA	NA	TRBJ2-7	CASSQSQGYEQYF	TGCGCCAGCAGCCAATCTCAGGGGTACGAGCAGTACTTC
TRBV2	NA	NA	TRBJ1-2	CASVGRGAGEGYGYTF	TGTGCCAGCGTCGGAAGGGGTGCAGGGGAGGGTTATGGCTACACCTTC
TRBV2	NA	NA	TRBJ2-7	CASRSDSREQYF	TGTGCCAGCAGGTCGGACAGCCGCGAGCAGTACTTC
TRBV5-1	TRBD1	NA	TRBJ1-2	CASSSIQGASGYTF	TGCGCCAGCAGCTCTATCCAGGGGGCGAGTGGCTACACCTTC
TRBV4-2	NA	NA	TRBJ1-6	CASSQDLTGRAYNSPLHF	TGTGCCAGCAGCCAAGATCTAACCGGCAGGGCTTATAATTCACCCCTCCACTTT
TRBV5-4	TRBD1	NA	TRBJ1-1	CASSFKDRGNTEAFF	TGTGCCAGCAGCTTTAAGGACAGGGGCAACACTGAAGCTTTCTTT
TRBV5-6	NA	NA	TRBJ2-2	CASSFGSGLPLGELFF	NA
TRBV7-2	NA	NA	TRBJ1-2	CASSRDTLNYGYTF	TGTGCCAGCAGCCGGGACACCCTTAACTATGGCTACACCTTC
TRBV19	TRBD1	NA	TRBJ1-1	CASSPQGVTEAFF	TGTGCCAGTAGTCCACAGGGGGTCACTGAAGCTTTCTTT
TRBV5-1	TRBD2	NA	TRBJ2-1	CATGGGGLQNEQFF	TGCGCCACGGGCGGGGGGGGTTTGCAGAATGAGCAGTTCTTC
TRBV5-1	TRBD1	NA	TRBJ1-2	CASSPSTGFGYTF	TGCGCCAGCAGCCCCTCGACAGGGTTTGGCTACACCTTC
TRBV21-1	NA	NA	TRBJ1-3	CASTPPRTGGFIYQGNTIYF	TGTGCCAGCACCCCGCCCAGGACAGGGGGATTCATCTACCAAGGAAACACCATATATTTT
TRBV7-7	TRBD2	NA	TRBJ2-5	CASSFLAGDQETQYF	TGTGCTAGCAGCTTTCTAGCGGGGGACCAAGAGACCCAGTACTTC
TRBV29-1	TRBD1	NA	TRBJ1-2	CSVGTGGAYGYTF	TGCAGCGTAGGAACAGGGGGCGCCTATGGCTACACCTTC
TRBV5-1	NA	NA	TRBJ1-6	CASSPRDNYNSPLHF	TGCGCCAGCAGCCCGAGGGACAACTATAATTCACCCCTCCACTTT
TRBV11-3	NA	NA	TRBJ2-7	CASSQKTRSSYEQYF	TGTGCCAGCAGCCAAAAGACACGAAGCTCCTACGAGCAGTACTTC
TRBV6-6	NA	NA	TRBJ2-5	CASSYAPSGVGETQYF	TGTGCCAGCAGTTATGCACCCTCAGGGGTAGGGGAGACCCAGTACTTC
TRBV6-5	NA	NA	TRBJ2-7	CASSAGDRIYFEQYF	TGTGCCAGCAGTGCGGGGGACAGGATTTACTTCGAGCAGTACTTC
TRBV9	NA	NA	TRBJ2-3	CASSEGRVRDTQYF	TGTGCCAGCAGCGAAGGGCGGGTCAGAGATACGCAGTATTTT
TRBV5-4	TRBD1	NA	TRBJ2-7	CASSGGTGFEQYF	TGTGCCAGCAGCGGGGGGACAGGGTTCGAGCAGTACTTC
TRBV5-1	NA	NA	TRBJ2-5	CASSLRNRPETQYF	TGCGCCAGCAGCTTGCGAAACAGGCCAGAGACCCAGTACTTC
TRBV14	TRBD1	NA	TRBJ1-2	CASSQVQGTSGYTF	TGTGCCAGCAGCCAAGTACAGGGGACGAGTGGCTACACCTTC
TRBV30	TRBD1	NA	TRBJ1-2	CASGQGEGDYGYTF	TGTGCCTCGGGACAGGGGGAGGGTGACTATGGCTACACCTTC
TRBV29-1	NA	NA	TRBJ2-3	CSVTLRGAGNRTDTQYF	TGCAGCGTCACCCTCCGCGGGGCGGGGAATCGCACAGATACGCAGTATTTT
TRBV6-5	NA	NA	TRBJ2-5	CASSYGQDQETQYF	TGTGCCAGCAGTTACGGGCAGGACCAAGAGACCCAGTACTTC
TRBV6-9	NA	once	TRBJ1-2	CASTTSLNRDSYTF	TGTGCCAGCACCACCTCCTTGAACAGGGACAGCTACACCTTC
TRBV4-2	TRBD1	NA	TRBJ2-7	CASSQDGGTGVAYEQYF	TGTGCCAGCAGCCAAGATGGGGGGACAGGGGTAGCCTACGAGCAGTACTTC
TRBV10-3	NA	NA	TRBJ1-5	CAISESGKEQPQHF	TGTGCCATCAGTGAGAGCGGAAAGGAACAGCCCCAGCATTTT
TRBV27	TRBD1	NA	TRBJ2-7	CASSLSGQGAYEQYF	TGTGCCAGCAGTTTATCGGGACAGGGGGCCTACGAGCAGTACTTC
TRBV7-2	NA	NA	TRBJ1-5	CASSVGWRGANQPQHF	TGTGCCAGCAGCGTAGGGTGGAGGGGAGCTAATCAGCCCCAGCATTTT
TRBV7-8	TRBD2	many	TRBJ2-5	CASSLGGRGRETQYF	TGTGCCAGCAGCTTAGGTGGGCGGGGGAGAGAGACCCAGTACTTC
TRBV30	TRBD2	NA	TRBJ2-5	CAWRKAGLGGETQYF	TGTGCCTGGAGAAAAGCGGGGTTAGGCGGAGAGACCCAGTACTTC
TRBV19	NA	NA	TRBJ1-2	CASSIVPGLTNYGYTF	TGTGCCAGTAGTATAGTCCCGGGACTGACTAACTATGGCTACACCTTC
TRBV29-1	NA	NA	TRBJ2-7	CSVIPTGAYEQYF	TGCAGCGTTATCCCAACCGGGGCCTACGAGCAGTACTTC
TRBV5-1	TRBD1	NA	TRBJ1-6	CASSLGQGEAPLHF	TGCGCCAGCAGCTTGGGACAGGGTGAGGCACCCCTCCACTTT
TRBV11-2	NA	NA	TRBJ1-2	CASSLERTGHYGYTF	TGTGCCAGCAGCTTAGAACGTACAGGGCACTATGGCTACACCTTC
TRBV4-1	NA	NA	TRBJ2-7	CASSQDVGARTYEQYF	TGCGCCAGCAGCCAAGATGTGGGAGCGCGTACCTACGAGCAGTACTTC
TRBV29-1	TRBD1	NA	TRBJ2-5	CSGGQSQETQYF	TGCAGCGGGGGACAGAGCCAAGAGACCCAGTACTTC